Each of the 14 T cell receptor beta chains below was sequenced from the same sample in a study of identical twins. MiXCR, applied by TCRdb to the 5' RACE reads, yields one record per CDR3 protein. This table holds some 440,000 distinct CDR3 sequences, 20% to 30% found once. This sample also appeared in a second study, on T cells expressing NK-cell markers.

Sequences were obtained from CD4+ T cells sorted from blood. Receptors originate from a young woman in good health.

This chain links TRBV7-9 with TRBJ2-1, with D tentatively TRBD2 (6 bases). This CDR3 spans 15 amino acids. CDR1 and CDR2 (germline): SEHNR, FQNEAQ (reference sequence). Trimming pared 1 base from V and 3 bases from J, leaving 10 bases between. The DNA for the CDR3 is TGTGCCAGCAGCTTAGTAGGCGGGGTCTACAATGAGCAGTTCTTC. It codes for CASSLVGGVYNEQFF.

CDR3 in amino acids: CASSLGTIGLGTDTQYF. Here the CDR3 DNA reads TGCGCCAGCAGCTTGGGGACGATCGGACTGGGCACAGATACGCAGTATTTT. The V and J genes are TRBV5-1 and TRBJ2-3; TRBD2 might be the D (5 bases). This CDR3 comprises 17 residues. In germline, CDR1 is SGHRS, CDR2 YFSETQ. V was clipped by 0 bases and J by 1 base, with 15 bases between them.

This clonotype was observed a few times. The rearrangement joins TRBV20-1 to TRBJ2-7; 10 bases match TRBD2. Germline CDR1 and CDR2: DFQATT and SNEGSKA (reference sequence). Germline trimming cut 2 bases from V and 3 bases from J; bases unmatched to any gene: 10. CDR3 size: 16 residues. CDR3 DNA: TGCAGTGCTAGATCGGCTAGCGGGAGATTCCTCTACGAGCAGTACTTC. Its translation: CSARSASGRFLYEQYF.

This clonotype was detected a few times. The V call is TRBV18, the J call TRBJ2-3, with TRBD2 as a possible D gene (5 bases). The ends were cut back, 3 bases at V and 4 bases at J, with 11 bases in the middle. The CDR3 is 14 residues long. Germline CDR1 is KGHSH and CDR2 is LQKENI. CDR3: CASSPTASPDTQYF. The CDR3 DNA is TGTGCCAGCTCACCGACGGCTAGCCCAGATACGCAGTATTTT.

This clonotype turned up a few times. The chain joins TRBV5-1 to TRBJ2-7; D may be TRBD1 (6 bases). The V end lost 4 bases, the J end lost 0 bases, and 17 bases lay between the germline ends. The CDR3 sequence is 16 residues long. CDR1 and CDR2 (germline): SGHRS, YFSETQ. As DNA, the CDR3 is TGCGCCAGCAGCAAATTAGGGGGTGGAAGCTCCTACGAGCAGTACTTC. Its translation: CASSKLGGGSSYEQYF.

The table lists this clonotype with a count of one. The chain is built from TRBV5-1 and TRBJ2-3; perhaps TRBD1 as D (6 bases). Per the germline V gene, CDR1 is SGHRS and CDR2 is YFSETQ. The V gene lost 5 bases and the J gene lost 2 bases, with 12 bases spanning the gap. CDR3 length: 14 residues. The CDR3 is CASRDGGPTDTQYF. The DNA for the CDR3 is TGCGCCAGCAGAGATGGGGGCCCCACAGATACGCAGTATTTT.

The chain is built from TRBV24-1 and TRBJ2-1, with D perhaps matching TRBD1 or TRBD2 (5 bases each). The germline CDR1 and CDR2 sequences are KGHDR and SFDVKD. V was trimmed by 4 bases and J by 0 bases, leaving 12 bases between them. This CDR3 region has 16 residues. CDR3 protein: CATSDGAAYSYNEQFF. The CDR3 nucleotides read TGTGCCACCAGTGACGGGGCCGCCTACTCCTACAATGAGCAGTTCTTC.

The CDR3 spells CASSLGGQTETQYF. In DNA form, the CDR3 reads TGCGCCAGCAGCTTGGGAGGACAAACAGAGACCCAGTACTTC. The gene calls are TRBV5-1 and TRBJ2-5, with D possibly being TRBD1 (5 bases). The CDR3 covers 14 residues. Germline CDR1 and CDR2: SGHRS and YFSETQ. Trimming took 0 bases from V and 4 from J, leaving 10 bases between them.

The chain combines TRBV29-1 with TRBJ1-1; D gene ambiguous. Trimming removed 6 bases at V and 3 bases at J, with 14 bases between. The germline V gene has CDR1 SQVTM and CDR2 ANQGSEA. CDR3 size: 13 residues. CDR3 amino acids: CSVAVQVDTEAFF. Here the CDR3 DNA reads TGCAGCGTGGCGGTGCAGGTGGACACTGAAGCTTTCTTT. Full variable domain (remainder filled in from reference TRBV29-1 and TRBJ1-1): SAVISQKPSRDICQRGTSLTIQCQVDSQVTMMFWYRQQPGQSLTLIATANQGSEATYESGFVIDKFPISRPNLTFSTLTVSNMSPEDSSIYLCSVAVQVDTEAFFGQGTRLTVV.

The V and J genes are TRBV5-6 and TRBJ2-2; 11 bases match TRBD2. This CDR3 is 19 amino acids long. The germline V gene has CDR1 SGHDT and CDR2 YYEEEE. V shed 1 base, J shed 4 bases, and the junction held 12 bases outside the gene matches. The CDR3 here is CASSLTSGGTGLSTGELFF. As DNA, the CDR3 is TGTGCCAGCAGCTTGACTAGCGGGGGAACCGGACTGAGCACCGGGGAGCTGTTTTTT.

The rearrangement joins TRBV10-3 to TRBJ2-3; tentative D call: TRBD2 (6 bases). Germline assignment: CDR1 ENHRY and CDR2 SYGVKD. The CDR3 covers 14 residues. The V end lost 6 bases, the J end lost 4 bases, and 14 bases lay between the germline ends. Here the CDR3 DNA reads TGTGCCATCAGGAGGGACTCCAACGCAGATACGCAGTATTTT. Translating it yields CAIRRDSNADTQYF.

The rearrangement links TRBV5-1 to TRBJ2-5, with D perhaps given as TRBD1 or TRBD2 (6 bases each). The germline V gene has CDR1 SGHRS and CDR2 YFSETQ. V lost 1 base to trimming and J lost 4 bases, with 11 bases between them. The CDR3 loop spans 14 amino acids. CDR3 coding DNA: TGCGCCAGCAGCTTGTGGGGGGCAGGAGAGACCCAGTACTTC. Its protein is CASSLWGAGETQYF.

This clonotype was picked up a small number of times. The rearrangement joins TRBV7-2 to TRBJ2-1; D is undetermined. V was shortened by 6 bases and J by 5 bases, with 17 bases between the two germline ends. From germline, CDR1 is SGHTA and CDR2 FQGNSA. The CDR3 is 15 amino acids. CDR3 amino acids: CASRRFRRNDNEQFF. DNA for the CDR3: TGTGCCAGCAGAAGGTTTCGCCGCAATGACAATGAGCAGTTCTTC. The full variable domain, with the rest looked up from reference TRBV7-2 and TRBJ2-1, is GAGVSQSPSNKVTEKGKDVELRCDPISGHTALYWYRQSLGQGLEFLIYFQGNSAPDKSGLPSDRFSAERTGGSVSTLTIQRTQQEDSAVYLCASRRFRRNDNEQFFGPGTRLTVL.

The rearrangement uses TRBV6-1 and TRBJ2-2; 7 bases align to TRBD1. After removal of 6 bases from V and 1 base from J, the junction contained 5 bases not matched to a gene. Germline CDR1 and CDR2: MNHNS and SASEGT. The CDR3 contains 15 residues. CDR3 region: CASRLGQRNTGELFF. The CDR3 DNA sequence: TGTGCCAGCAGATTGGGACAGCGGAACACCGGGGAGCTGTTTTTT.